A selection of T cell receptor beta chains follows, all from one sample in a study of cytomegalovirus exposure and HLA in healthy donors. The protocol was immunoSEQ multiplex PCR, while the TCRdb copy is restricted to in-frame clones and leaves out a portion. This sample has 150,000 to 200,000 clones, with 75% to 85% found just once. Specimen: PBMCs. The receptors were gathered from a woman in her fifties or sixties in good health and CMV-seronegative. CDR3s include the opening cysteine and the closing phenylalanine or tryptophan. Each record gives: clone size, D gene, J gene, V gene, CDR3 protein, CDR3 DNA. The D gene is left open where the match is weak. The size of a clone is reported for some rows only, either as once, few or many, or as a class for expanded clones.

size: NA
D: NA
J: TRBJ2-5
V: TRBV9
CDR3: CASSAGSLIETQYF
DNA: TGTGCCAGCAGCGCGGGGAGTCTAATAGAGACCCAGTACTTC

size: NA
D: NA
J: TRBJ1-5
V: TRBV2
CDR3: CATSAAGASPQHF
DNA: TGTGCCACCTCGGCCGCTGGGGCCTCCCCCCAGCACTTT

size: NA
D: TRBD1
J: TRBJ2-7
V: TRBV7-9
CDR3: CSSSWGQGEQYF
DNA: TGTTCCAGCAGCTGGGGACAGGGGGAGCAGTACTTC

size: NA
D: NA
J: TRBJ1-6
V: TRBV19
CDR3: CASSIKARLALHF
DNA: TGTGCCAGTAGTATTAAGGCGCGGCTGGCCCTCCACTTT

size: NA
D: NA
J: TRBJ2-6
V: TRBV7-3
CDR3: CASSSNSGANVLTF
DNA: TGTGCCAGCAGCTCCAATTCTGGGGCCAACGTCCTGACTTTC

size: NA
D: TRBD1
J: TRBJ1-6
V: TRBV9
CDR3: CASSVQTGNRSPLHF
DNA: TGTGCCAGCAGCGTTCAGACAGGGAACAGATCACCCCTCCACTTT

size: NA
D: TRBD1
J: TRBJ1-2
V: TRBV14
CDR3: CASSPRTGNYGYTF
DNA: TGTGCCAGCAGCCCTCGGACAGGGAACTATGGCTACACCTTC

size: NA
D: NA
J: TRBJ1-6
V: TRBV6-6
CDR3: CASSSGRTYNSPLHF
DNA: TGTGCCAGCAGCTCAGGGAGGACCTATAATTCCCCCCTCCACTTT

size: NA
D: NA
J: TRBJ1-1
V: TRBV25-1
CDR3: CASSGRTEPTLAFF
DNA: TGTGCCAGCAGTGGCAGGACTGAACCTACTTTGGCTTTCTTT

size: NA
D: NA
J: TRBJ1-2
V: TRBV28
CDR3: CASSQDRGYTF
DNA: TGTGCCAGCAGTCAAGACAGAGGCTACACCTTC

size: once
D: NA
J: TRBJ1-4
V: TRBV7-9
CDR3: CASSPRRTNEKLFF
DNA: TGTGCCAGCAGCCCCCGTCGGACTAATGAAAAACTGTTTTTT